The 32 T cell receptor beta chains listed next were all sequenced from one sample in a study of identifying expanded T cells in peripheral blood. Libraries were prepared by immunoSEQ multiplex PCR; TCRdb keeps only in-frame clonotypes and omits some of them. This sample has about 85,000 clones; over 75% occur once, and the top ten carry roughly 3.1%. The material sequenced was blood. The receptors derive from a person aged 18-69 years in good health.

The chain employs TRBV11-2 and TRBJ2-1, with D possibly being TRBD2 (6 bases). Per the germline V gene, CDR1 is SGHAT and CDR2 is FQNNGV. Trimming removed 3 bases from V and 5 bases from J, with 8 bases in between. CDR3 length: 13 residues. Here the CDR3 DNA reads TGTGCCAGCAGCTTGGGGACTGACAATGAGCAGTTCTTC. It specifies CASSLGTDNEQFF.

The V gene is TRBV7-2, the J gene TRBJ1-2; D gene uncertain. This CDR3 is built from 16 residues. The V gene lost 4 bases and the J gene lost 0 bases, with 15 bases spanning the gap. Per germline, CDR1 SGHTA and CDR2 FQGNSA. The CDR3 spells CASSSQAGPTNYGYTF. The CDR3 DNA sequence: TGTGCCAGCAGCTCCCAGGCCGGGCCAACTAACTATGGCTACACCTTC. Full variable domain (rest looked up from reference TRBV7-2 and TRBJ1-2): GAGVSQSPSNKVTEKGKDVELRCDPISGHTALYWYRQSLGQGLEFLIYFQGNSAPDKSGLPSDRFSAERTGGSVSTLTIQRTQQEDSAVYLCASSSQAGPTNYGYTFGSGTRLTVV.

V gene TRBV6-1 combines with J gene TRBJ2-5; 7 nucleotides line up with TRBD2. J was trimmed by 2 bases and V by 3 bases; bases with no gene match: 15. Per germline, CDR1 MNHNS and CDR2 SASEGT. The CDR3 extends over 18 amino acids. The CDR3 here is CASSDRSAGSGLQETQYF. As DNA, the CDR3 is TGTGCCAGCAGTGACCGTTCAGCGGGGAGCGGATTACAAGAGACCCAGTACTTC.

The rearrangement uses TRBV5-1 and TRBJ2-7; D perhaps matches TRBD2 (7 bases). The germline V and J ends were trimmed by 0 bases and 5 bases, with 15 bases remaining between them. There are 15 residues in the CDR3. The germline gives CDR1 SGHRS, CDR2 YFSETQ. The CDR3 loop reads CASSLEAGAGDEQYF. CDR3 nucleotide sequence: TGCGCCAGCAGCTTGGAAGCAGGGGCGGGGGACGAGCAGTACTTC.

V gene TRBV29-1 combines with J gene TRBJ2-7, with TRBD2 matching over 11 bases. This CDR3 spans 13 amino acids. V lost 4 bases to trimming and J lost 2 bases; unmatched junction nucleotides: 1. Germline loops: CDR1 SQVTM, CDR2 ANQGSEA. The CDR3 protein is CSVVAGGPYEQYF. CDR3 in DNA: TGCAGCGTTGTAGCGGGAGGGCCCTACGAGCAGTACTTC.

The sample holds one count of this clone. The chain recombines TRBV9 with TRBJ2-3; TRBD2 agrees at 8 bases. Trimming cost V 6 bases and J 2 bases; bases outside gene matches: 8. This CDR3 spans 15 amino acids. CDR1 is SGDLS and CDR2 is YYNGEE in the germline V gene. The CDR3 coding sequence is TGTGCCAGCACGCTGGCGGGGGGCTACACAGATACGCAGTATTTT. Its protein product is CASTLAGGYTDTQYF. The entire variable domain, with the rest obtained from reference TRBV9 and TRBJ2-3, is as follows: DSGVTQTPKHLITATGQRVTLRCSPRSGDLSVYWYQQSLDQGLQFLIQYYNGEERAKGNILERFSAQQFPDLHSELNLSSLELGDSALYFCASTLAGGYTDTQYFGPGTRLTVL.

The chain carries TRBV5-1 and TRBJ2-5; 11 bases fit TRBD2. J lost 5 bases, V lost 4 bases, and 10 bases had no gene match. Germline CDR1 reads SGHRS; CDR2 reads YFSETQ. The length of the CDR3 is 16 residues. CDR3 amino acids: CASSTPALAGGETQYF. The CDR3 DNA follows: TGCGCCAGCAGCACCCCTGCTCTAGCGGGAGGTGAGACCCAGTACTTC.

The rearrangement joins TRBV6-5 to TRBJ2-7; TRBD1 might be the D (6 bases). Germline assignment: CDR1 MNHEY and CDR2 SVGAGI. The CDR3 has 13 amino acids. Trimming left V 6 bases short and J 5 bases short, with 14 bases between. The chain's CDR3 is CASSRPGTNEQYF. The CDR3 DNA reads TGTGCCAGCAGCCGGCCCGGGACAAACGAGCAGTACTTC.

The rearrangement links TRBV30 to TRBJ1-1; 7 positions match TRBD1. Germline V gene sequence: CDR1 GTSNPN, CDR2 SVGIG (reference sequence). The J segment lost 5 bases and the V segment lost 2 bases, leaving 5 bases of the junction unmatched. The CDR3 is made up of 13 amino acids. The CDR3 nucleotides read TGTGCCTGGAGTTTAGGGGGCCGGACTGAAGCTTTCTTT. It encodes CAWSLGGRTEAFF.

The V gene is TRBV7-2, the J gene TRBJ2-7; 8 nucleotides agree with TRBD2. This CDR3 has 14 amino acids. J was trimmed by 5 bases and V by 3 bases; bases with no gene match: 6. The V gene's germline CDR1 is SGHTA and CDR2 FQGNSA. The chain's CDR3 is CASSFSGGFDEQYF. In DNA, the CDR3 is TGTGCCAGCAGCTTCAGCGGGGGATTCGACGAGCAGTACTTC.

This rearrangement joins TRBV6-5 to TRBJ1-5, with a weak D call TRBD1 (6 bases). Trimming removed 6 bases at V and 0 bases at J, with 12 bases between. This CDR3 region has 15 residues. The V gene's germline CDR1 is MNHEY and CDR2 SVGAGI. Written as DNA, the CDR3 is TGTGCCAGCAGAAAGACAGGATATAGCAATCAGCCCCAGCATTTT. Its protein is CASRKTGYSNQPQHF.

Here the CDR3 reads CASSLGSLAHRYF. CDR3 bases: TGTGCCAGCAGCCTAGGATCGTTGGCACATCGGTACTTC. The chain uses TRBV7-2 and TRBJ2-4; D call uncertain. The CDR3 extends over 13 amino acids. Germline V gene data show CDR1 as SGHTA and CDR2 as FQGNSA. The V gene lost 5 bases and the J gene lost 15 bases, with 20 bases spanning the gap. Using reference TRBV7-2 and TRBJ2-4 for the parts outside the CDR3, the full variable domain is GAGVSQSPSNKVTEKGKDVELRCDPISGHTALYWYRQSLGQGLEFLIYFQGNSAPDKSGLPSDRFSAERTGGSVSTLTIQRTQQEDSAVYLCASSLGSLAHRYFGAGTRLSVL.

The chain has TRBV7-5 and TRBJ2-1; the D call of TRBD2 is as the table states it, not checked on the DNA. TRBV7-5 is shown as a pseudogene. The CDR3 is 15 residues long. The CDR3 protein is CVRSAGLAGLNEQFF. CDR3 coding DNA: TGTGTCAGAAGCGCGGGACTAGCGGGACTCAATGAGCAGTTCTTC.

Here the CDR3 DNA reads TGTGCCAGCAGCTTGACGCTAGCGAGTTACAATGAGCAGTTCTTC. This sequence encodes CASSLTLASYNEQFF. This chain links TRBV5-4 with TRBJ2-7; possible D gene TRBD2, 6 bases. The end of the DNA fits TRBJ2-1 better, so the J call may be wrong. The CDR3 length is 15 residues. The germline CDR1 and CDR2 sequences are SGHNT and YYREEE (reference sequence).

CDR3 nucleotides: TGTGCCAGCAGGAGCTTTCTGAGTGGGGCCAACGTCCTGACTTTC. Protein product: CASRSFLSGANVLTF. This chain uses TRBV27 with TRBJ2-6; no clear D. The CDR3 spans 15 residues. The germline gives CDR1 MNHEY, CDR2 SMNVEV (reference sequence). Trimming took off 6 bases at V and 3 bases at J, with 12 bases between the two ends. Based on the CDR3 plus reference TRBV27 and TRBJ2-6, the full variable domain is EAQVTQNPRYLITVTGKKLTVTCSQNMNHEYMSWYRQDPGLGLRQIYYSMNVEVTDKGDVPEGYKVSRKEKRNFPLILESPSPNQTSLYFCASRSFLSGANVLTFGAGSRLTVL.

This chain links TRBV27 with TRBJ2-7; 7 bases agree with TRBD1. V lost 4 bases, J lost 2 bases, and 5 bases stayed unmatched. The CDR3 runs to 14 residues. Germline V gene data show CDR1 as MNHEY and CDR2 as SMNVEV (reference sequence). CDR3 amino acids: CASSWTGEPYEQYF. The CDR3 DNA is TGTGCCAGCAGTTGGACAGGAGAACCCTACGAGCAGTACTTC.

The genes are TRBV6-5 and TRBJ2-5; either TRBD1 or TRBD2 may fit D (5 bases each). V was trimmed by 2 bases and J by 7 bases, leaving 11 bases between them. This CDR3 has 13 residues. Germline values: CDR1 MNHEY, CDR2 SVGAGI. As DNA, the CDR3 is TGTGCCAGCAGTTACCTACAGGCGGGGACCCAGTACTTC. Translated, it gives CASSYLQAGTQYF.

The genes are TRBV19 and TRBJ1-2; possible D gene TRBD1, 6 bases. Trimming removed 5 bases from V and 0 bases from J, with 10 bases in between. The germline gives CDR1 LNHDA, CDR2 SQIVND (reference sequence). The CDR3 has 14 residues. CDR3 region: CASSQGPTNYGYTF. The DNA of the CDR3 is TGTGCCAGTAGTCAGGGGCCAACTAACTATGGCTACACCTTC.

The chain uses TRBV4-1 and TRBJ1-2; 9 bases match TRBD1. J gave up 4 bases and V 1 base, and 13 bases lay outside the gene matches. The CDR3 loop spans 18 amino acids. Per germline, CDR1 MGHRA and CDR2 YSYEKL. Here the CDR3 reads CASSQVGTGPTLTYGYTF. For the CDR3, the DNA is TGCGCCAGCAGCCAAGTGGGGACAGGGCCCACTTTGACCTATGGCTACACCTTC.

This clone was recorded once. V is TRBV19 and J is TRBJ2-1, with 12 bases that match TRBD2. The CDR3 contains 16 residues. V lost 7 bases and J lost 7; bases outside the gene matches: 11. The V gene's germline CDR1 is LNHDA and CDR2 SQIVND (reference sequence). The chain's CDR3 is CASIGTATSGRNEQFF. The CDR3 nucleotides are TGTGCCAGTATAGGAACTGCGACTAGCGGGAGAAATGAGCAGTTCTTC.

The V and J genes are TRBV5-6 and TRBJ2-1; tentative D call: TRBD2 (5 bases). V was pared by 4 bases and J by 2 bases, with 10 bases between. The CDR3 has 14 residues. Germline CDR1 SGHDT, CDR2 YYEEEE. The CDR3 region is CASSLGVAYNEQFF. The DNA of the CDR3 is TGTGCCAGCAGCCTCGGGGTGGCCTACAATGAGCAGTTCTTC.

V usage is TRBV5-6 and J usage is TRBJ2-7, with 7 bases lining up with TRBD1. The J segment lost 4 bases and the V segment lost 4 bases, leaving 8 bases of the junction unmatched. CDR3 length: 14 residues. CDR1 and CDR2 (germline): SGHDT, YYEEEE. CDR3: CASSHGTALYEQYF. In DNA, the CDR3 is TGTGCCAGCAGCCACGGGACAGCACTTTACGAGCAGTACTTC.

This sequence joins TRBV2 and TRBJ2-3; 8 bases fit TRBD1. Germline assignment: CDR1 SNHLY and CDR2 FYNNEI. Trimming took 7 bases from V and 5 from J; bases not matched to a gene: 8. The CDR3 consists of 14 residues. The CDR3 region is CASKNRGSRDTQYF. Here the CDR3 DNA reads TGTGCCAGCAAGAACAGGGGGTCTAGAGATACGCAGTATTTT.

The rearrangement joins TRBV27 to TRBJ2-2; 14 bases line up with TRBD2. The CDR3 has 16 amino acids. Unmatched junction bases numbered 2, after V lost 3 bases and J lost 5 bases. Per germline, CDR1 MNHEY and CDR2 SMNVEV (reference sequence). This CDR3 is CASSLGLAGVTGELFF. In nucleotides, the CDR3 is TGTGCCAGCAGTTTGGGACTAGCGGGAGTGACCGGGGAGCTGTTTTTT.

The gene calls are TRBV6-5 and TRBJ1-4, with unresolved D. The V end lost 3 bases, the J end lost 4 bases, and 9 bases lay between the germline ends. The CDR3 sequence is 14 residues long. In germline, CDR1 is MNHEY, CDR2 SVGAGI. DNA for the CDR3: TGTGCCAGCAGTTATAGTCAGGTTAATGAAAAACTGTTTTTT. This sequence encodes CASSYSQVNEKLFF.

The chain joins TRBV5-3 to TRBJ2-6; 8 nucleotides agree with TRBD1. TRBV5-3 is an ORF for which the function is uncertain. This CDR3 spans 19 amino acids. V lost 0 bases to trimming and J lost 0 bases; unmatched junction nucleotides: 8. The CDR3 protein is CARSLGTGTSTSGANVLTF. CDR3 nucleotides: TGTGCCAGAAGCTTGGGGACAGGGACCTCTACCTCTGGGGCCAACGTCCTGACTTTC.

J is TRBJ2-7 and V is TRBV28; D remains unclear. The germline V gene encodes CDR1 MDHEN and CDR2 SYDVKM. This CDR3 has 13 amino acids. Trimming took off 7 bases at V and 7 bases at J, with 17 bases between the two ends. Written as DNA, the CDR3 is TGTGCCAGCACCCAGGACCTTCCTGGGGAGCAGTACTTC. This sequence encodes CASTQDLPGEQYF. Full variable domain (missing parts from reference TRBV28 and TRBJ2-7): DVKVTQSSRYLVKRTGEKVFLECVQDMDHENMFWYRQDPGLGLRLIYFSYDVKMKEKGDIPEGYSVSREKKERFSLILESASTNQTSMYLCASTQDLPGEQYFGPGTRLTVT.

The chain employs TRBV5-6 and TRBJ2-5; tentatively, D is TRBD2 (6 bases). Germline-derived CDR1 and CDR2 are SGHDT and YYEEEE. This CDR3 has 16 amino acids. V was trimmed by 4 bases and J by 0 bases, leaving 16 bases between them. CDR3 nucleotide sequence: TGTGCCAGCAGCGGCCGGGGGAAGGGGTACCAAGAGACCCAGTACTTC. Protein: CASSGRGKGYQETQYF.

This clone was detected a few times. The J gene is TRBJ2-6, the V gene TRBV2, with no clear D. The CDR3 contains 13 residues. V was trimmed by 6 bases and J by 0 bases, leaving 3 bases between them. In germline, CDR1 is SNHLY, CDR2 FYNNEI. This CDR3 reads CASRLSGANVLTF. The CDR3 nucleotides are TGTGCCAGCAGACTCTCTGGGGCCAACGTCCTGACTTTC.

The rearrangement joins TRBV14 to TRBJ2-2; possibly TRBD1 or TRBD2 for D (5 bases each). This CDR3 region has 16 residues. The germline gives CDR1 SGHDN, CDR2 FVKESK. The V and J ends lost 5 bases and 4 bases respectively, with 17 bases between them. CDR3 sequence: CASSGAGGLITGELFF. The DNA for the CDR3 is TGTGCCAGCAGCGGAGCTGGGGGATTGATCACCGGGGAGCTGTTTTTT.

The CDR3 sequence is CASSLQGGGTEAFF. The CDR3, as DNA: TGTGCCAGCAGCTTACAGGGGGGCGGGACTGAAGCTTTCTTT. This chain connects TRBV7-9 to TRBJ1-1; 7 nucleotides match TRBD1. In germline, CDR1 is SEHNR, CDR2 FQNEAQ (reference sequence). The CDR3 runs to 14 residues. V trimming: 2 bases; J trimming: 5 bases; junction bases outside the gene matches: 5.

The chain is built from TRBV6-1 and TRBJ1-6, with 8 bases identical to TRBD1. Germline CDR1 and CDR2: MNHNS and SASEGT. This CDR3 spans 15 amino acids. Trimming at V came to 4 bases and at J to 8 bases, leaving 7 bases not matched to a gene. The CDR3 DNA reads TGTGCCAGCAGTGCTATGACAGGGGTTTATTCACCCCTCCACTTT. This sequence encodes CASSAMTGVYSPLHF.